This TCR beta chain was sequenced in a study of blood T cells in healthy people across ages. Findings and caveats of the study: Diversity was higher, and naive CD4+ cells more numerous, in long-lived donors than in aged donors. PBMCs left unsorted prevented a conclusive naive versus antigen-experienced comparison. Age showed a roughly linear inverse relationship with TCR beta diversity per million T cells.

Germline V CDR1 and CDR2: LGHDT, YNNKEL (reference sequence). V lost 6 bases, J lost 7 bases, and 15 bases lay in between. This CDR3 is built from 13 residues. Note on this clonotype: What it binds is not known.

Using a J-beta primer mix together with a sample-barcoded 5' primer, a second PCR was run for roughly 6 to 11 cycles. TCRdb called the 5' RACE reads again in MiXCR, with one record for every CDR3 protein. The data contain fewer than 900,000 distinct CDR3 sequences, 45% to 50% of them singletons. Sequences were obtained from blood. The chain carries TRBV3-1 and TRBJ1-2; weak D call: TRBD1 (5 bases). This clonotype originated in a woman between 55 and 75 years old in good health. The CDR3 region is CASSNQGGGGYTF. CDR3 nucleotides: TGTGCCAGCAGTAACCAGGGCGGGGGTGGCTACACCTTC.